This T cell receptor (beta chain) was retrieved from a study of cytomegalovirus exposure and HLA in healthy donors. Worth noting for this clone: The antigen is unknown.

Vbeta (60) and Jbeta (13) primers were used in the PCR. Some clones are missing from TCRdb's copy, which holds only in-frame ones; the method was immunoSEQ multiplex PCR. Of some 150,000 clones listed, around 80% were seen once; the top ten hold around 0.8%. The CDR3 runs to 14 residues. Germline-derived CDR1 and CDR2 are SGHNT and YYREEE (reference sequence). V was pared by 7 bases and J by 0 bases, with 13 bases between. Study outcomes and limitations: Later, an analysis showed that TCR beta chains associated with HLA were more clonally expanded than others that were equally common. TCR beta chain V- and J-gene trimming was linked, in a later analysis, to a missense variant in DCLRE1C.

This chain connects TRBV5-4 to TRBJ2-5, with D hard to call. Sequencing input: PBMCs. The receptor was derived from a woman under 30 in good health and CMV-seronegative. The CDR3 region has the DNA TGTGCCAGCGCAAGTACTCCCTACCAAGAGACCCAGTACTTC. Residues: CASASTPYQETQYF. The entire variable domain, with the rest obtained from reference TRBV5-4 and TRBJ2-5, is as follows: ETGVTQSPTHLIKTRGQQVTLRCSSQSGHNTVSWYQQALGQGPQFIFQYYREEENGRGNFPPRFSGLQFPNYSSELNVNALELDDSALYLCASASTPYQETQYFGPGTRLLVL.